What follows are 26 T cell receptor beta chains derived from one specimen sequenced in a study of OX40 agonist ivuxolimab in advanced cancers. The repertoire was sequenced with immunoSEQ multiplex PCR; TCRdb's copy has only in-frame clones and lacks some. The table records about 21,000 clones, 88% of them present only once. Material: CD4+ or CD8+ T cells sorted from blood, obtained in a trial of the OX40 agonist ivuxolimab. These TCRs come from an adult with an advanced solid tumor such as melanoma, head and neck, liver or kidney cancer.

The chain has TRBV7-6 and TRBJ1-3; unclear D gene. CDR3 length: 13 residues. Germline V lookup: CDR1 SGHVS, CDR2 FNYEAQ. V shed 0 bases and J shed 4 bases, with 4 bases lying between them. The CDR3: CASSLAEGNTIYF. The CDR3, as DNA: TGTGCCAGCAGCTTAGCTGAGGGAAACACCATATATTTT.

This chain links TRBV11-2 with TRBJ2-7, with D perhaps matching TRBD2 (6 bases). Trimming cost V 4 bases and J 4 bases, with 20 bases left between them. CDR1 and CDR2 (germline): SGHAT, FQNNGV. The CDR3 contains 16 residues. The CDR3 DNA reads TGTGCCAGCAGCTATAGGAGCCGGGACGGGGGTTACGAGCAGTACTTC. This codes for CASSYRSRDGGYEQYF.

The chain links TRBV27 to TRBJ1-1, with 7 bases matching TRBD1. Trimming removed 4 bases from V and 8 bases from J; junction bases left unmatched: 10. Germline V gene lookup returns CDR1 MNHEY and CDR2 SMNVEV (reference sequence). This CDR3 region has 14 residues. CDR3 nucleotide sequence: TGTGCCAGCAGTTATGTCCAGGGGGGGGGAGAAGCTTTCTTT. Translating it yields CASSYVQGGGEAFF.

J is TRBJ1-2 and V is TRBV14, with 8 bases identical to TRBD1. The CDR3 loop spans 15 amino acids. The V segment lost 5 bases and the J segment 3 bases; nucleotides outside the gene matches: 8. CDR1 and CDR2 from the germline V gene are SGHDN and FVKESK. The CDR3 DNA is TGTGCCAGCAGCACACGACAGGGGCGAGACTATGGCTACACCTTC. Translating gives CASSTRQGRDYGYTF.

This chain uses TRBV6-6 with TRBJ2-7, with a weak D call TRBD2 (5 bases). The CDR3 loop spans 13 amino acids. V lost 7 bases, J lost 2 bases, and 12 bases lay in between. Per the germline V gene, CDR1 is MNHNY and CDR2 is SVGAGI (reference sequence). CDR3 in DNA: TGTGCCAGCACCCAGGAGGTGGCCTACGAGCAGTACTTC. It encodes CASTQEVAYEQYF.

The V call is TRBV7-9, the J call TRBJ1-1; tentative D call: TRBD1 (6 bases). Trimming took 5 bases from V and 5 from J, leaving 15 bases between them. The CDR3 is 14 residues long. In germline, CDR1 is SEHNR, CDR2 FQNEAQ (reference sequence). The CDR3 region has the DNA TGTGCCAGCAGCCTAGGGGGGGCGAGGACTGAAGCTTTCTTT. Translation gives CASSLGGARTEAFF.

The V and J genes are TRBV7-9 and TRBJ2-7, with 7 bases that match TRBD1. The germline gives CDR1 SEHNR, CDR2 FQNEAQ (reference sequence). The CDR3 runs 16 residues. The J segment lost 1 base and the V segment lost 1 base, leaving 7 bases of the junction unmatched. This chain's CDR3 is CASSLGPLDRSYEQYF. The CDR3 nucleotides read TGTGCCAGCAGCTTAGGACCCCTGGACAGGTCCTACGAGCAGTACTTC.

The chain is built from TRBV4-2 and TRBJ2-1; D is undetermined. The V and J ends lost 0 bases and 0 bases respectively, with 9 bases between them. Germline V gene data show CDR1 as LGHNA and CDR2 as YNFKEQ. CDR3 length: 16 amino acids. CDR3 bases: TGTGCCAGCAGCCAAGATCTTAAAAGCTCCTACAATGAGCAGTTCTTC. Amino acids: CASSQDLKSSYNEQFF.

This chain links TRBV7-9 with TRBJ2-7; D gene ambiguous. Trimming pared 5 bases from V and 5 bases from J, leaving 19 bases between. The CDR3 spans 15 residues. Looked up from germline, CDR1 is SEHNR and CDR2 is FQNEAQ (reference sequence). This CDR3 is CASSPNPQHGNEQYF. Here the CDR3 DNA reads TGTGCCAGCAGCCCCAACCCACAGCACGGCAACGAGCAGTACTTC.

In its sample, this clone was seen once. The chain couples TRBV29-1 to TRBJ2-2; 12 positions agree with TRBD2. CDR1 is SQVTM, CDR2 ANQGSEA, per germline. Trimming removed 5 bases from V and 6 bases from J; junction bases left unmatched: 7. The CDR3 extends over 15 amino acids. The CDR3 nucleotides read TGCAGCGTTATACTAGCGGGGGGCAACCCCGGGGAGCTGTTTTTT. It yields the protein CSVILAGGNPGELFF.

The V gene is TRBV7-9, the J gene TRBJ1-2, with D perhaps matching TRBD1 (5 bases). Germline CDR1 and CDR2: SEHNR and FQNEAQ (reference sequence). This CDR3 comprises 13 residues. V lost 1 base, J lost 4 bases, and 7 bases lay in between. The CDR3 nucleotides read TGTGCCAGCAGCTTAGGGGGGAGCTATGGCTACACCTTC. Translated, it gives CASSLGGSYGYTF.

The genes are TRBV5-4 and TRBJ2-7; TRBD1 matches at 9 bases. The V gene's germline CDR1 is SGHNT and CDR2 YYREEE (reference sequence). The ends lost 2 bases at V and 4 bases at J; junction bases unmatched: 4. The CDR3 spans 14 residues. The CDR3: CASSLTGGKYEQYF. The CDR3 DNA sequence: TGTGCCAGCAGCTTAACAGGGGGCAAGTACGAGCAGTACTTC.

The J gene is TRBJ1-5, the V gene TRBV19; TRBD1 agrees at 8 bases. Per the germline V gene, CDR1 is LNHDA and CDR2 is SQIVND (reference sequence). The J segment lost 5 bases and the V segment lost 7 bases, leaving 16 bases of the junction unmatched. The length of the CDR3 is 17 residues. The CDR3 DNA reads as TGTGCCAGTACCAAAGGCCCCGGCAGGGGGCTCGATCAGCCCCAGCATTTT. Amino acids: CASTKGPGRGLDQPQHF.

This clone was recorded a few times. This rearrangement joins TRBV7-9 to TRBJ2-5; D unresolved. From germline, CDR1 is SEHNR and CDR2 FQNEAQ (reference sequence). V was clipped by 11 bases and J by 0 bases, with 13 bases between them. CDR3 size: 13 residues. The CDR3: CAGMKQYQETQYF. The CDR3 DNA is TGTGCCGGGATGAAACAGTACCAAGAGACCCAGTACTTC.

The chain carries TRBV19 and TRBJ2-5, with 11 bases that match TRBD2. The CDR3 consists of 17 residues. Trimming took 3 bases from V and 0 from J; bases not matched to a gene: 6. Germline loops: CDR1 LNHDA, CDR2 SQIVND (reference sequence). The CDR3 here is CASSISSGGLYQETQYF. The CDR3 region has the DNA TGTGCCAGTAGTATCTCTAGCGGGGGGCTTTACCAAGAGACCCAGTACTTC.

The chain recombines TRBV5-5 with TRBJ2-7; TRBD2 is a possible D gene (5 bases). Germline CDR1 SGHKS, CDR2 YYEKEE (reference sequence). This CDR3 has 12 residues. V lost 4 bases, J lost 4 bases, and 9 bases lay in between. In DNA form, the CDR3 reads TGTGCCAGCAGCGGACTGACTTACGAGCAGTACTTC. Translating gives CASSGLTYEQYF.

The table lists this clone with a few counts. The rearrangement uses TRBV6-1 and TRBJ1-5; 12 nucleotides align to TRBD1. Germline assignment: CDR1 MNHNS and CDR2 SASEGT. Trimming cost V 11 bases and J 6 bases; bases outside gene matches: 11. The CDR3 contains 15 residues. CDR3 amino acids: CASGAGQGARQPQHF. For the CDR3, the DNA is TGTGCCTCCGGAGCGGGACAGGGGGCGCGTCAGCCCCAGCATTTT.

The V gene is TRBV5-6, the J gene TRBJ1-1; D possibly corresponds to TRBD1 (5 bases). Germline lookup yields CDR1 SGHDT and CDR2 YYEEEE. V was cut by 0 bases and J by 10 bases, with 16 bases left in between. The CDR3 has 14 residues. CDR3: CASSLGRGWIRAFF. The DNA of the CDR3 is TGTGCCAGCAGCTTGGGGAGGGGCTGGATTCGAGCTTTCTTT.

This clone was observed once. The chain links TRBV7-8 to TRBJ2-3; TRBD2 is a possible D gene (6 bases). Germline V gene sequence: CDR1 SGHVS, CDR2 FQNEAQ. The V end lost 2 bases, the J end lost 6 bases, and 9 bases lay between the germline ends. This CDR3 region has 13 residues. CDR3 in amino acids: CASSLPGGDTQYF. CDR3 nucleotide sequence: TGTGCCAGCAGCTTACCTGGAGGGGATACGCAGTATTTT.

The gene calls are TRBV4-1 and TRBJ2-7; D uncertain. This CDR3 spans 15 amino acids. Germline CDR1 MGHRA, CDR2 YSYEKL. Trimming shortened V by 0 bases and J by 0 bases, and 9 bases separated the two germline ends. Written as DNA, the CDR3 is TGCGCCAGCAGCCAAGAGAGAGTGAGCTCCTACGAGCAGTACTTC. Translating it yields CASSQERVSSYEQYF.

The rearrangement links TRBV5-5 to TRBJ1-5, with 9 nucleotides matching TRBD1. This CDR3 comprises 19 residues. J lost 4 bases, V lost 5 bases, and 19 bases had no gene match. Germline-derived CDR1 and CDR2 are SGHKS and YYEKEE (reference sequence). CDR3 sequence reads: CASSSVDRGKGRGNQPQHF. The CDR3 coding sequence is TGTGCCAGCAGTTCCGTGGACAGGGGAAAGGGTAGAGGGAATCAGCCCCAGCATTTT.

The chain carries TRBV30 and TRBJ1-3; weak D call: TRBD1 (5 bases). The CDR3 sequence is 11 residues long. The V end lost 4 bases, the J end lost 7 bases, and 8 bases lay between the germline ends. Germline V gene lookup returns CDR1 GTSNPN and CDR2 SVGIG (reference sequence). The CDR3 bases are TGTGCCTGGACAGGGATGAACACCATATATTTT. Protein sequence: CAWTGMNTIYF.

This chain uses TRBV27 with TRBJ2-1; TRBD1 agrees at 7 bases. CDR3 length equals 15 residues. Unmatched junction bases numbered 4, after V lost 3 bases and J lost 2 bases. Germline lookup yields CDR1 MNHEY and CDR2 SMNVEV (reference sequence). The CDR3: CASSLGQGAYNEQFF. CDR3 coding DNA: TGTGCCAGCAGTTTGGGTCAGGGGGCCTACAATGAGCAGTTCTTC.

This clone was picked up one time. The J gene is TRBJ2-7, the V gene TRBV6-1, with 9 bases that match TRBD1. The CDR3 extends over 13 amino acids. Per germline, CDR1 MNHNS and CDR2 SASEGT. V lost 7 bases, J lost 3 bases, and 4 bases stayed unmatched. Here the CDR3 DNA reads TGTGCCAGCATCGGGGACAGGGTCTACGAGCAGTACTTC. This translates into CASIGDRVYEQYF.

This sequence joins TRBV9 and TRBJ1-1; 9 bases fit TRBD1. V shed 4 bases, J shed 1 base, and the junction held 11 bases outside the gene matches. The CDR3 runs 17 residues. Germline assignment: CDR1 SGDLS and CDR2 YYNGEE. CDR3 sequence reads: CASSPRSGQGRNTEAFF. The CDR3 DNA follows: TGTGCCAGCAGCCCACGTTCGGGACAGGGAAGGAACACTGAAGCTTTCTTT.

This chain links TRBV2 with TRBJ1-1; D is unresolved. The germline V gene has CDR1 SNHLY and CDR2 FYNNEI. Trimming took 2 bases from V and 4 from J, leaving 14 bases between them. The CDR3 sequence is 15 residues long. CDR3 nucleotides: TGTGCCAGCAGTGAAACGCAGCGTATGGGCACTGAAGCTTTCTTT. It specifies CASSETQRMGTEAFF.